This T cell receptor beta chain is drawn from a study of cytomegalovirus exposure and HLA in healthy donors. The CDR3 is 18 residues long. J was trimmed by 4 bases and V by 2 bases; bases with no gene match: 14. Per germline, CDR1 SGHRS and CDR2 YFSETQ. Turning to this clone: Its antigen is as yet unknown.

Study-level results: Reported results showed that the classifier diagnosed cytomegalovirus status with high specificity and sensitivity. The study designated about 160 TCR beta chains cytomegalovirus-associated.

Separate from the approximately 670-subject first cohort, the roughly 130-subject validation cohort was the one that the donors belonged to. The method was immunoSEQ multiplex PCR; TCRdb's version includes in-frame clones alone and lacks a portion of them. The profile shows some 250,000 clones, 86% of them singletons. The V and J genes are TRBV5-1 and TRBJ1-2; 10 nucleotides align to TRBD1. The source of this sequence is a woman in her twenties or thirties in good health and CMV-seropositive. The sample consisted of PBMCs. This CDR3 is CASSLGQGGAFGSYGYTF. Written as DNA, the CDR3 is TGCGCCAGCAGCTTAGGACAGGGGGGCGCCTTCGGTAGCTATGGCTACACCTTC.